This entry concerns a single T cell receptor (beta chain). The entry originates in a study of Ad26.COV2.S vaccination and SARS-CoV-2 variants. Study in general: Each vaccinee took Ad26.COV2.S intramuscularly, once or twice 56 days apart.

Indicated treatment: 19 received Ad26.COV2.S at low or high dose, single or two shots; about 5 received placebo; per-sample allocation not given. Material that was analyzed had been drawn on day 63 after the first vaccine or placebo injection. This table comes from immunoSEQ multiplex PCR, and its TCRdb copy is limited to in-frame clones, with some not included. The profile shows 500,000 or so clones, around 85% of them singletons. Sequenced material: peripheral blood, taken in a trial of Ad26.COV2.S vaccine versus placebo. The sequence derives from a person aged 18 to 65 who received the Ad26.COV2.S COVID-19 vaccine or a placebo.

The CDR3 loop is CASSYLALGPYNEQFF. In DNA, the CDR3 is TGTGCCAGCAGTTATCTGGCGTTGGGCCCCTACAATGAGCAGTTCTTC. The chain carries TRBV6-5 and TRBJ2-1; no definite D call. Deletions cut 3 bases from V and 2 bases from J, with 14 bases between. The CDR3 has 16 amino acids. The V gene's germline CDR1 is MNHEY and CDR2 SVGAGI.